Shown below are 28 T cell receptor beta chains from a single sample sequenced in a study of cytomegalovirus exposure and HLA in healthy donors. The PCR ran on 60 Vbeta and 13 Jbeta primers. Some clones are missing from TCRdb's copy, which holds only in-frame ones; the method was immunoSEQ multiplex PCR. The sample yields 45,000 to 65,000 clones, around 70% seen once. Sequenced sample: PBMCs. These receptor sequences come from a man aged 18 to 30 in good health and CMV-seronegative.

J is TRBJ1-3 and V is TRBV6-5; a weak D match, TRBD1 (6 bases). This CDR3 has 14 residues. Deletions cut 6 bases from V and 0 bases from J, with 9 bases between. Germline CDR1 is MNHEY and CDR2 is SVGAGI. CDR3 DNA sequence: TGTGCCAGCAGGGACAGCCTCTCTGGAAACACCATATATTTT. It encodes CASRDSLSGNTIYF.

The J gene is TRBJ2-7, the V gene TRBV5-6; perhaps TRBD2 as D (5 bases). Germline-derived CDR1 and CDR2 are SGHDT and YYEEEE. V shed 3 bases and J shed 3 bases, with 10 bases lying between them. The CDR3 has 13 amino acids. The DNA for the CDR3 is TGTGCCAGCAGCTACGGAGGAAACTACGAGCAGTACTTC. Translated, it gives CASSYGGNYEQYF.

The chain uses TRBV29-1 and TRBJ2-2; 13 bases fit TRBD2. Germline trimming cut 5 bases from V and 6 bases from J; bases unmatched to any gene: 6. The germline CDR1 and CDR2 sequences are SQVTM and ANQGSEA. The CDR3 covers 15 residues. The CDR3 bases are TGCAGCGTTCGACTAGCGGGAGGAGTTGCCGGGGAGCTGTTTTTT. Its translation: CSVRLAGGVAGELFF.

CDR3 protein: CASSHDPGTEAFF. The CDR3 DNA reads TGTGCCAGCAGCCACGACCCAGGCACTGAAGCTTTCTTT. This chain uses TRBV7-9 with TRBJ1-1; D is uncertain. Trimming left V 5 bases short and J 4 bases short, with 11 bases between. In germline, CDR1 is SEHNR, CDR2 FQNEAQ (reference sequence). This CDR3 is built from 13 residues. The full variable domain, rest sourced from reference TRBV7-9 and TRBJ1-1, is DTGVSQNPRHKITKRGQNVTFRCDPISEHNRLYWYRQTLGQGPEFLTYFQNEAQLEKSRLLSDRFSAERPKGSFSTLEIQRTEQGDSAMYLCASSHDPGTEAFFGQGTRLTVV.

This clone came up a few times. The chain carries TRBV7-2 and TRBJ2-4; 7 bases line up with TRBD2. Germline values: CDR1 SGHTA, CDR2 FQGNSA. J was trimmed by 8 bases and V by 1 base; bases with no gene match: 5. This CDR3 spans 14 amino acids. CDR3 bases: TGTGCCAGCAGCTTAGGAGGCGGGAGAGACATTCAGTACTTC. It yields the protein CASSLGGGRDIQYF.

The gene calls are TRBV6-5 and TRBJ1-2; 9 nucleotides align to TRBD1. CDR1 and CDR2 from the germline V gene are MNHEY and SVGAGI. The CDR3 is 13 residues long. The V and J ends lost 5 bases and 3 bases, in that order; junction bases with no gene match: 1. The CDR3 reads CASSRTGDYGYTF. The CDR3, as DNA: TGTGCCAGCAGTAGGACAGGGGACTATGGCTACACCTTC.

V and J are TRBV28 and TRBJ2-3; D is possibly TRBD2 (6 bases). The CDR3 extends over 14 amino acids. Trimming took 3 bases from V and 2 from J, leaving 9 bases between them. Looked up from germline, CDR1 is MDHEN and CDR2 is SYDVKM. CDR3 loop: CASSLEGSTDTQYF. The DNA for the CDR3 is TGTGCCAGCAGTTTGGAGGGCTCCACAGATACGCAGTATTTT.

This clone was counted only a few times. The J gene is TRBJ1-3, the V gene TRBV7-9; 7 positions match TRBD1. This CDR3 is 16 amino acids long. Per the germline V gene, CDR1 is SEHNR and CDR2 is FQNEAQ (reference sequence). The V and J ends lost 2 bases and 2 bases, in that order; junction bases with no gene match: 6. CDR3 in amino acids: CASSLPLDRAGNTIYF. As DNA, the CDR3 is TGTGCCAGCAGCTTACCCCTCGACAGGGCTGGAAACACCATATATTTT.

The CDR3 is CASSSTVNTEAFF. The CDR3 coding sequence is TGTGCCAGCAGCTCGACAGTGAACACTGAAGCTTTCTTT. V is TRBV7-9 and J is TRBJ1-1; D possibly corresponds to TRBD1 (5 bases). Trimming pared 4 bases from V and 0 bases from J, leaving 6 bases between. The CDR3 runs 13 residues. Per the germline V gene, CDR1 is SEHNR and CDR2 is FQNEAQ (reference sequence).

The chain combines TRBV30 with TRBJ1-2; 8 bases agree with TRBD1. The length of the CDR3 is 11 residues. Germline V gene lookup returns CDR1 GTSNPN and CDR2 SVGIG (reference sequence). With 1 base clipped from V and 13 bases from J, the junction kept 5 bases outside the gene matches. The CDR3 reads CAWSGGQAVTF. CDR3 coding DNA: TGTGCCTGGAGTGGGGGACAGGCCGTCACCTTC.

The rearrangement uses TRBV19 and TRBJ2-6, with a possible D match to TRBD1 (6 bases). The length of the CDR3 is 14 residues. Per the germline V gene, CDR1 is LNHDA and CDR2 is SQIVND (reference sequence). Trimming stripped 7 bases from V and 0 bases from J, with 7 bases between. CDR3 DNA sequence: TGTGCCAGTATAGGGGGCTCTGGGGCCAACGTCCTGACTTTC. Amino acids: CASIGGSGANVLTF. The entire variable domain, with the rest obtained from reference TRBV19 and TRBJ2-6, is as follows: DGGITQSPKYLFRKEGQNVTLSCEQNLNHDAMYWYRQDPGQGLRLIYYSQIVNDFQKGDIAEGYSVSREKKESFPLTVTSAQKNPTAFYLCASIGGSGANVLTFGAGSRLTVL.

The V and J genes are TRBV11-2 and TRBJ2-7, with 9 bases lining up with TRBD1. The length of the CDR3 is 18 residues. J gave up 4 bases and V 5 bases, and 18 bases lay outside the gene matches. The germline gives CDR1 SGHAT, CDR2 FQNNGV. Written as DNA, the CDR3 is TGTGCCAGCAGCCCACAGGGGGCGCGGCAGTTCCTCGGGTACGAGCAGTACTTC. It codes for CASSPQGARQFLGYEQYF.

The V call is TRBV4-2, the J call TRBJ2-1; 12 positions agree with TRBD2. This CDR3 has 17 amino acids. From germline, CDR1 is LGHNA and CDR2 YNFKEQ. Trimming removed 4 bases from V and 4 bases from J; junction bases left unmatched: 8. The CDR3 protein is CASSRTLAGGLYNEQFF. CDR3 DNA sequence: TGTGCCAGCAGCCGGACACTAGCGGGAGGCCTGTACAATGAGCAGTTCTTC.

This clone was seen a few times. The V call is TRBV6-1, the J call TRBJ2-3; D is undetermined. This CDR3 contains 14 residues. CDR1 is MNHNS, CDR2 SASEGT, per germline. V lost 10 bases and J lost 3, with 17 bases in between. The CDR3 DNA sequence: TGTGCCAACGTACGAGCGCGGTTTACAGATACGCAGTATTTT. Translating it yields CANVRARFTDTQYF.

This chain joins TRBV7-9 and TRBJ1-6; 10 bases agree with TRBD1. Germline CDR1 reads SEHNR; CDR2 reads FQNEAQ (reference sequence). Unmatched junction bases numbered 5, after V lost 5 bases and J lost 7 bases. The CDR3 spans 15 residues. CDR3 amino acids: CASSPGQGMNSPLHF. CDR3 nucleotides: TGTGCCAGCAGCCCGGGACAGGGGATGAATTCACCCCTCCACTTT.

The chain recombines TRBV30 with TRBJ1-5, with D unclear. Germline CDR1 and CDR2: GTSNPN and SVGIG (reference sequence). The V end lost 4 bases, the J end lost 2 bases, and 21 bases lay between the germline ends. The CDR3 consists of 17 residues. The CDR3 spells CAWTASGFRWGNQPQHF. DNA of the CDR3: TGTGCCTGGACCGCAAGCGGGTTTCGATGGGGCAATCAGCCCCAGCATTTT.

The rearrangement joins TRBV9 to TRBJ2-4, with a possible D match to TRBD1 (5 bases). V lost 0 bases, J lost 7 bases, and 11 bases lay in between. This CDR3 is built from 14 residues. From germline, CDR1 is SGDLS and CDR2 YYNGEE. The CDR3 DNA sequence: TGTGCCAGCAGCGTAGCTGCTAGGGGCAACATTCAGTACTTC. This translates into CASSVAARGNIQYF. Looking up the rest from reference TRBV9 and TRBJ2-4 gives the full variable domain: DSGVTQTPKHLITATGQRVTLRCSPRSGDLSVYWYQQSLDQGLQFLIQYYNGEERAKGNILERFSAQQFPDLHSELNLSSLELGDSALYFCASSVAARGNIQYFGAGTRLSVL.

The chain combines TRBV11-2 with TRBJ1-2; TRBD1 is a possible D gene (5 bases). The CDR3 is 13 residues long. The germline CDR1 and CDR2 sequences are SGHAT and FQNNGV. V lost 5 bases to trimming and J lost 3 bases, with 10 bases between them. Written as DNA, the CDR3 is TGTGCCAGCAGCCTGACAGTGGACTATGGCTACACCTTC. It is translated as CASSLTVDYGYTF.

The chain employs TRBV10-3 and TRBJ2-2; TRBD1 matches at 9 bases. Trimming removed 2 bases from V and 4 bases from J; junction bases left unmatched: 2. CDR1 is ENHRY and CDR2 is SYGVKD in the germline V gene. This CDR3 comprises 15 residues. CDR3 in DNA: TGTGCCATCAGTGAGGGACAGGGGCTCACCGGGGAGCTGTTTTTT. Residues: CAISEGQGLTGELFF.

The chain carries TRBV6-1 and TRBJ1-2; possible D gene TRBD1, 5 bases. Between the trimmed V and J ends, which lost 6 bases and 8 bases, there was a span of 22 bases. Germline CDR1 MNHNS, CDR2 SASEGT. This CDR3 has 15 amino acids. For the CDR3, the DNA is TGTGCCAGCAGCTTGACCAGGGAGGGGTTGGGAGGCTACACCTTC. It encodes CASSLTREGLGGYTF.

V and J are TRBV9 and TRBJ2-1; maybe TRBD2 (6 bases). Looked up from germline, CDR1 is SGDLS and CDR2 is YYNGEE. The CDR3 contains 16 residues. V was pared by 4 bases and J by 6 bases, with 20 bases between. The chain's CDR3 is CASSPTSFKGFNEQFF. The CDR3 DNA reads TGTGCCAGCAGCCCGACTAGTTTCAAAGGTTTCAATGAGCAGTTCTTC. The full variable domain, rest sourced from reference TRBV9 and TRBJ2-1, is DSGVTQTPKHLITATGQRVTLRCSPRSGDLSVYWYQQSLDQGLQFLIQYYNGEERAKGNILERFSAQQFPDLHSELNLSSLELGDSALYFCASSPTSFKGFNEQFFGPGTRLTVL.

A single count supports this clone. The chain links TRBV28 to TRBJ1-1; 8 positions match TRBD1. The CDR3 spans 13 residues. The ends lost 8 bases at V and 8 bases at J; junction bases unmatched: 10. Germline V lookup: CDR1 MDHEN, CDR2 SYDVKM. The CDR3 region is CASWTGSMGEAFF. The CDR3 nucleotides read TGTGCCAGCTGGACAGGGAGTATGGGCGAAGCTTTCTTT.

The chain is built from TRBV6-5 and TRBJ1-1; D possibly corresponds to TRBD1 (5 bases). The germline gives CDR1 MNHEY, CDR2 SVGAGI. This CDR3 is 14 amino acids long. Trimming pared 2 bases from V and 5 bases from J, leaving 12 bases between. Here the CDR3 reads CASSYASTETEAFF. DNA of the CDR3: TGTGCCAGCAGTTACGCTTCGACAGAGACTGAAGCTTTCTTT.

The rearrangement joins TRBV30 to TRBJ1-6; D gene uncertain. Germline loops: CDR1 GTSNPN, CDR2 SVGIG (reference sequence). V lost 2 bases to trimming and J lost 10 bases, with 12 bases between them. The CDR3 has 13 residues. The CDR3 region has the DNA TGTGCCTGGAGTCCCCGTAGTCCCTCACCCCTCCACTTT. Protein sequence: CAWSPRSPSPLHF. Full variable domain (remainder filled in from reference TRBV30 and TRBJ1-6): SQTIHQWPATLVQPVGSPLSLECTVEGTSNPNLYWYRQAAGRGLQLLFYSVGIGQISSEVPQNLSASRPQDRQFILSSKKLLLSDSGFYLCAWSPRSPSPLHFGNGTRLTVT.

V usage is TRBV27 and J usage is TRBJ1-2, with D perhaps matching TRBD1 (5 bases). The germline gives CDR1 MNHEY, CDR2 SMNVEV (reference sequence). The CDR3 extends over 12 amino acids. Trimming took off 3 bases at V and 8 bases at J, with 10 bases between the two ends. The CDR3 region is CASSLKGYGYTF. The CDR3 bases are TGTGCCAGCAGTTTGAAGGGGTACGGCTACACCTTC.

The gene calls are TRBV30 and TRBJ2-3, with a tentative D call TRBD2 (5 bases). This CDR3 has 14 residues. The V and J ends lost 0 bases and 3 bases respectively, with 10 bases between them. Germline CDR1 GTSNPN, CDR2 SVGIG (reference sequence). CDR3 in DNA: TGTGCCTGGAGTGTGACAAGGAGGACAGATACGCAGTATTTT. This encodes CAWSVTRRTDTQYF.

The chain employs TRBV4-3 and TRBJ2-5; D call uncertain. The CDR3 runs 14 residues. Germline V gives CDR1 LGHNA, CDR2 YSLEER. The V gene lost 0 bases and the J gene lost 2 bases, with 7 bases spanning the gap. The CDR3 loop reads CASSQDVFQETQYF. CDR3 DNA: TGCGCCAGCAGCCAAGACGTCTTTCAAGAGACCCAGTACTTC.

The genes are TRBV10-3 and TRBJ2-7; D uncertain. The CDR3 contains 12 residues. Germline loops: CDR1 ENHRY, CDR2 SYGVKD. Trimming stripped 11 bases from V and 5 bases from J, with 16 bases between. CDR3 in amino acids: CASRGNSDEQYF. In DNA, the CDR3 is TGTGCCTCTCGAGGAAATAGTGACGAGCAGTACTTC.